This passage covers 30 T cell receptor beta chains from one sample sequenced in a study of blood T cell repertoires in COVID-19. Some clones are missing from TCRdb's copy, which holds only in-frame ones; the method was immunoSEQ multiplex PCR. The sample includes 70,000 to 85,000 clones, 70% to 90% of them seen just once. Sequenced: peripheral blood. All receptors come from a man between 65 and 80 years old with active or convalescent COVID-19.

V is TRBV30 and J is TRBJ1-4, with D maybe TRBD1 (6 bases). From germline, CDR1 is GTSNPN and CDR2 SVGIG (reference sequence). This CDR3 has 14 residues. Trimming stripped 2 bases from V and 8 bases from J, with 15 bases between. CDR3 in amino acids: CAWSTPRTEEKLFF. In DNA, the CDR3 is TGTGCCTGGAGTACCCCTCGGACAGAAGAAAAACTGTTTTTT.

V is TRBV4-1 and J is TRBJ2-7, with TRBD2 identical over 11 bases. This CDR3 has 15 amino acids. V lost 0 bases and J lost 10; bases outside the gene matches: 8. Germline V gives CDR1 MGHRA, CDR2 YSYEKL. CDR3 sequence reads: CASSQDKLAGGPQYF. In DNA form, the CDR3 reads TGCGCCAGCAGCCAAGATAAGCTAGCGGGGGGCCCCCAGTACTTC.

The chain links TRBV11-3 to TRBJ2-3; 7 positions match TRBD2. CDR1 and CDR2 from the germline V gene are SGHNT and YENEEA. V was pared by 4 bases and J by 5 bases, with 9 bases of the junction left unmatched. The CDR3 contains 15 residues. The CDR3 region has the DNA TGTGCCAGCAGCTCGGGAGCGGGATCTGGAGATACGCAGTATTTT. It codes for CASSSGAGSGDTQYF.

Here the CDR3 reads CAITVDRNQPQHF. For the CDR3, the DNA is TGTGCCATCACCGTGGACAGAAATCAGCCCCAGCATTTT. The rearrangement links TRBV10-3 to TRBJ1-5; D perhaps matches TRBD1 (6 bases). CDR1 and CDR2 (germline): ENHRY, SYGVKD. V was cut by 7 bases and J by 4 bases, with 11 bases left in between. The CDR3 spans 13 residues.

This sequence joins TRBV19 and TRBJ1-6; TRBD1 might be the D (6 bases). V was trimmed by 6 bases and J by 9 bases, leaving 15 bases between them. The germline V gene encodes CDR1 LNHDA and CDR2 SQIVND (reference sequence). The CDR3 sequence is 14 residues long. CDR3: CASRVGTLGSPLHF. CDR3 in DNA: TGTGCCAGTAGGGTCGGGACACTCGGTTCACCCCTCCACTTT.

This chain links TRBV28 with TRBJ1-2, with 8 positions matching TRBD1. The V and J ends lost 1 base and 7 bases, in that order; junction bases with no gene match: 8. Germline-derived CDR1 and CDR2 are MDHEN and SYDVKM. The CDR3 is 15 residues long. The CDR3 here is CASSLSGQGTFGYTF. The CDR3 DNA follows: TGTGCCAGCAGTTTATCCGGACAGGGAACGTTTGGCTACACCTTC.

J is TRBJ1-2 and V is TRBV6-2 or TRBV6-3; 9 bases align to TRBD1. In germline, CDR1 is MNHEY, CDR2 SVGEGT. The length of the CDR3 is 12 residues. Losses at the gene ends were 6 bases for V and 6 bases for J; bases not matched to a gene: 2. CDR3 nucleotides: TGTGCCAGCAGCGGGACAGGGCATGGCTACACCTTC. It yields the protein CASSGTGHGYTF.

The genes are TRBV6-5 and TRBJ1-2; a possible D gene is TRBD1 (5 bases). CDR3 length: 14 amino acids. Trimming removed 0 bases from V and 2 bases from J, with 7 bases in between. Germline CDR1 is MNHEY and CDR2 is SVGAGI. The DNA of the CDR3 is TGTGCCAGCAGTTACTCGAACAGGAACTATGGCTACACCTTC. As protein: CASSYSNRNYGYTF.

CDR3: CASSFRFGAGYTF. Here the CDR3 DNA reads TGTGCCAGCAGCTTTCGTTTTGGGGCTGGCTACACCTTC. The rearrangement links TRBV11-2 to TRBJ1-2; the D gene is possibly TRBD1 (5 bases). The CDR3 has 13 amino acids. With 3 bases removed from V and 7 bases from J, the gap between germline ends came to 12 bases. The germline V gene encodes CDR1 SGHAT and CDR2 FQNNGV.

The V gene is TRBV19, the J gene TRBJ2-5, with D possibly being TRBD2 (5 bases). CDR1 and CDR2 (germline): LNHDA, SQIVND (reference sequence). V was cut by 5 bases and J by 5 bases, with 15 bases left in between. The CDR3 length is 14 residues. For the CDR3, the DNA is TGTGCCAGTAGTCCAGGATGGACGGGGGAGACCCAGTACTTC. This encodes CASSPGWTGETQYF.

The rearrangement links TRBV30 to TRBJ1-2, with D possibly matching TRBD1 (6 bases). Per the germline V gene, CDR1 is GTSNPN and CDR2 is SVGIG (reference sequence). This CDR3 contains 13 residues. Trimming took off 5 bases at V and 8 bases at J, with 18 bases between the two ends. CDR3 residues: CAWGGNQGLGYTF. The CDR3 bases are TGTGCCTGGGGTGGGAACCAGGGGCTAGGCTACACCTTC.

V gene TRBV7-8 combines with J gene TRBJ2-5; no reliable D call. CDR1 is SGHVS, CDR2 FQNEAQ, per germline. V was pared by 1 base and J by 5 bases, with 8 bases between. CDR3 length: 13 amino acids. In nucleotides, the CDR3 is TGTGCCAGCAGCTTAGGTATTGTTGAGACCCAGTACTTC. Protein product: CASSLGIVETQYF.

CDR3 region: CASSLVLGGNNSPLHF. In DNA form, the CDR3 reads TGTGCCAGCAGCTTAGTGCTCGGGGGTAATAATTCACCCCTCCACTTT. The chain carries TRBV7-8 and TRBJ1-6; tentatively, D is TRBD1 (5 bases). The CDR3 has 16 residues. The germline V gene encodes CDR1 SGHVS and CDR2 FQNEAQ. Trimming cost V 1 base and J 5 bases, with 12 bases left between them.

V is TRBV27 and J is TRBJ2-7; 7 bases are a match to TRBD2. V was clipped by 3 bases and J by 7 bases; unmatched bases: 9. This CDR3 region has 14 residues. Germline CDR1 and CDR2: MNHEY and SMNVEV (reference sequence). The CDR3 region has the DNA TGTGCCAGCAGTTTTCGTGGGAGGGCCGGAGAGCAGTACTTC. This sequence encodes CASSFRGRAGEQYF.

The chain carries TRBV2 and TRBJ1-2, with a weak D call TRBD1 (5 bases). Germline V lookup: CDR1 SNHLY, CDR2 FYNNEI. The V gene lost 7 bases and the J gene lost 6 bases, with 15 bases spanning the gap. The length of the CDR3 is 13 residues. The CDR3 loop is CASMGSRVHGYTF. As DNA, the CDR3 is TGTGCCAGCATGGGGTCCAGGGTCCATGGCTACACCTTC.

This sequence joins TRBV6-6 and TRBJ2-5; D unclear. V lost 5 bases and J 0 bases, leaving 16 bases between the germline ends. CDR1 and CDR2 (germline): MNHNY, SVGAGI (reference sequence). CDR3 length equals 16 residues. CDR3 bases: TGTGCCAGCAGTCCTTCCCTTTCGGGTTACCAAGAGACCCAGTACTTC. Translating gives CASSPSLSGYQETQYF.

The J gene is TRBJ1-1, the V gene TRBV6-5; TRBD1 is a possible D gene (6 bases). In germline, CDR1 is MNHEY, CDR2 SVGAGI. The length of the CDR3 is 16 residues. The germline V and J ends were trimmed by 2 bases and 11 bases, with 24 bases remaining between them. Here the CDR3 reads CASSYGTPALGTWAFF. CDR3 bases: TGTGCCAGCAGTTACGGGACACCCGCTCTAGGGACCTGGGCTTTCTTT.

This clone occurred a few times. The chain carries TRBV12-3 or TRBV12-4 and TRBJ2-7; 7 bases agree with TRBD1. V trimming: 8 bases; J trimming: 2 bases; junction bases outside the gene matches: 6. This CDR3 contains 13 residues. CDR3 protein: CASQRDSAYEQYF. The CDR3 region has the DNA TGTGCCAGCCAGAGGGACAGCGCCTACGAGCAGTACTTC.

The chain combines TRBV2 with TRBJ2-7, with TRBD2 matching over 14 bases. The CDR3 is made up of 17 amino acids. Germline V gives CDR1 SNHLY, CDR2 FYNNEI. V lost 1 base, J lost 1 base, and 3 bases stayed unmatched. The CDR3 region is CASSEGLAGGVSYEQYF. DNA for the CDR3: TGTGCCAGCAGTGAAGGACTAGCGGGAGGGGTATCCTACGAGCAGTACTTC.

The rearrangement joins TRBV11-2 to TRBJ1-3; D is perhaps TRBD1 (6 bases). Trimming pared 4 bases from V and 4 bases from J, leaving 17 bases between. The germline gives CDR1 SGHAT, CDR2 FQNNGV. The CDR3 runs 16 residues. The CDR3 loop is CASSSPVQGAGNTIYF. CDR3 sequence (DNA): TGTGCCAGCAGCTCCCCCGTACAGGGAGCCGGAAACACCATATATTTT.

The chain employs TRBV2 and TRBJ2-2, with a possible D match to TRBD1 (5 bases). Per germline, CDR1 SNHLY and CDR2 FYNNEI. CDR3 length: 13 amino acids. V was cut by 6 bases and J by 4 bases, with 9 bases left in between. Here the CDR3 reads CASRGRVTGELFF. The CDR3 DNA follows: TGTGCCAGCAGGGGGCGCGTCACCGGGGAGCTGTTTTTT. The full variable domain, completed using reference TRBV2 and TRBJ2-2, is EPEVTQTPSHQVTQMGQEVILRCVPISNHLYFYWYRQILGQKVEFLVSFYNNEISEKSEIFDDQFSVERPDGSNFTLKIRSTKLEDSAMYFCASRGRVTGELFFGEGSRLTVL.

The chain links TRBV5-5 to TRBJ2-3; TRBD2 agrees at 10 bases. The CDR3 runs to 16 residues. J gave up 0 bases and V 2 bases, and 3 bases lay outside the gene matches. CDR1 SGHKS and CDR2 YYEKEE come from the germline V gene (reference sequence). CDR3 amino acids: CASSFQTSGSTDTQYF. The CDR3 nucleotides are TGTGCCAGCAGCTTCCAGACTAGCGGGAGCACAGATACGCAGTATTTT.

The rearrangement joins TRBV27 to TRBJ1-6; TRBD1 aligns across 9 bases. Per the germline V gene, CDR1 is MNHEY and CDR2 is SMNVEV (reference sequence). V was pared by 5 bases and J by 10 bases, with 6 bases of the junction left unmatched. The CDR3 runs to 14 residues. CDR3 in DNA: TGTGCCAGCAGTCAGACAGGGGGGGAATCACCCCTCCACTTT. It codes for CASSQTGGESPLHF.

The rearrangement links TRBV28 to TRBJ1-2, with 10 bases lining up with TRBD1. The CDR3 has 13 residues. Germline V gene sequence: CDR1 MDHEN, CDR2 SYDVKM. V lost 7 bases, J lost 2 bases, and 1 base stayed unmatched. The CDR3 loop reads CASKGQGNYGYTF. CDR3 coding DNA: TGTGCCAGCAAGGGACAGGGGAACTATGGCTACACCTTC.

The sample holds one count of this clone. The chain couples TRBV4-2 to TRBJ2-5; the match to TRBD2 covers 7 bases. From germline, CDR1 is LGHNA and CDR2 YNFKEQ. The CDR3 spans 15 residues. J lost 0 bases, V lost 1 base, and 2 bases had no gene match. CDR3: CASSQVSGDQETQYF. The DNA of the CDR3 is TGTGCCAGCAGCCAAGTAAGCGGGGACCAAGAGACCCAGTACTTC.

A single count supports this clone. The gene calls are TRBV20-1 and TRBJ1-1; D possibly corresponds to TRBD1 (6 bases). Trimming removed 3 bases at V and 4 bases at J, with 6 bases between. Germline lookup yields CDR1 DFQATT and CDR2 SNEGSKA (reference sequence). The CDR3 contains 11 residues. The CDR3, as DNA: TGCAGTGCTAGCAGGGGCACTGAAGCTTTCTTT. Its translation is CSASRGTEAFF.

The chain links TRBV28 to TRBJ2-3; weak D call: TRBD2 (5 bases). V shed 5 bases and J shed 0 bases, with 9 bases lying between them. The CDR3 has 14 amino acids. Germline V gene lookup returns CDR1 MDHEN and CDR2 SYDVKM. The CDR3: CASSPAVSTDTQYF. Written as DNA, the CDR3 is TGTGCCAGCAGTCCAGCGGTTAGCACAGATACGCAGTATTTT.

The count of this clone is one. The chain links TRBV19 to TRBJ1-1, with 11 bases aligning to TRBD1. The CDR3 runs 16 residues. The germline CDR1 and CDR2 sequences are LNHDA and SQIVND (reference sequence). The ends lost 5 bases at V and 0 bases at J; junction bases unmatched: 5. CDR3 sequence: CASSGGTGGMNTEAFF. In nucleotides, the CDR3 is TGTGCCAGTAGTGGCGGGACAGGGGGGATGAACACTGAAGCTTTCTTT. Full variable domain (remainder filled in from reference TRBV19 and TRBJ1-1): DGGITQSPKYLFRKEGQNVTLSCEQNLNHDAMYWYRQDPGQGLRLIYYSQIVNDFQKGDIAEGYSVSREKKESFPLTVTSAQKNPTAFYLCASSGGTGGMNTEAFFGQGTRLTVV.

V gene TRBV7-3 combines with J gene TRBJ2-1; TRBD2 agrees at 9 bases. The CDR3 is 15 amino acids. After removal of 4 bases from V and 7 bases from J, the junction contained 8 bases not matched to a gene. Germline CDR1 SGHTA, CDR2 FQGTGA. The chain's CDR3 is CASSSPSSGRNEQFF. The DNA for the CDR3 is TGTGCCAGCAGCTCCCCCTCGAGCGGGAGGAATGAGCAGTTCTTC.

V gene TRBV3-1 (or the pseudogene TRBV3-2) combines with J gene TRBJ2-3; D is uncertain. V lost 2 bases and J 0 bases, leaving 6 bases between the germline ends. There are 14 residues in the CDR3. Per germline, CDR1 LGHDT and CDR2 YNNKEL (reference sequence). CDR3 DNA: TGTGCCAGCAGCCAATCCAGTAGCACAGATACGCAGTATTTT. Residues: CASSQSSSTDTQYF.